A few counts support the clone carrying this T cell receptor (beta chain). This CDR3 is 15 amino acids long. Per the germline V gene, CDR1 is KGHDR and CDR2 is SFDVKD. Germline trimming cut 2 bases from V and 8 bases from J; bases unmatched to any gene: 6. The data belong to a study of patients and donors after allogeneic stem cell transplantation. TCRdb re-derived calls from the RT-PCR reads in MiXCR, one entry per CDR3 protein. The sample has about 960,000 distinct CDR3 sequences, around 17% seen once. This TCR came from a human donor who was either an allogeneic HSCT recipient or a stem cell or donor lymphocyte infusion donor (not recorded which). It is not recorded whose cells these are; they may come from a transplant donor. The source material was blood, either unsorted or a sorted T cell fraction (not recorded which). The rearrangement links TRBV24-1 to TRBJ1-2, with 11 bases lining up with TRBD1. CDR3 coding DNA: TGTGCCACCAGTGATTCTAGGACAGGGGGCAACGGCTACACCTTC. It encodes CATSDSRTGGNGYTF.